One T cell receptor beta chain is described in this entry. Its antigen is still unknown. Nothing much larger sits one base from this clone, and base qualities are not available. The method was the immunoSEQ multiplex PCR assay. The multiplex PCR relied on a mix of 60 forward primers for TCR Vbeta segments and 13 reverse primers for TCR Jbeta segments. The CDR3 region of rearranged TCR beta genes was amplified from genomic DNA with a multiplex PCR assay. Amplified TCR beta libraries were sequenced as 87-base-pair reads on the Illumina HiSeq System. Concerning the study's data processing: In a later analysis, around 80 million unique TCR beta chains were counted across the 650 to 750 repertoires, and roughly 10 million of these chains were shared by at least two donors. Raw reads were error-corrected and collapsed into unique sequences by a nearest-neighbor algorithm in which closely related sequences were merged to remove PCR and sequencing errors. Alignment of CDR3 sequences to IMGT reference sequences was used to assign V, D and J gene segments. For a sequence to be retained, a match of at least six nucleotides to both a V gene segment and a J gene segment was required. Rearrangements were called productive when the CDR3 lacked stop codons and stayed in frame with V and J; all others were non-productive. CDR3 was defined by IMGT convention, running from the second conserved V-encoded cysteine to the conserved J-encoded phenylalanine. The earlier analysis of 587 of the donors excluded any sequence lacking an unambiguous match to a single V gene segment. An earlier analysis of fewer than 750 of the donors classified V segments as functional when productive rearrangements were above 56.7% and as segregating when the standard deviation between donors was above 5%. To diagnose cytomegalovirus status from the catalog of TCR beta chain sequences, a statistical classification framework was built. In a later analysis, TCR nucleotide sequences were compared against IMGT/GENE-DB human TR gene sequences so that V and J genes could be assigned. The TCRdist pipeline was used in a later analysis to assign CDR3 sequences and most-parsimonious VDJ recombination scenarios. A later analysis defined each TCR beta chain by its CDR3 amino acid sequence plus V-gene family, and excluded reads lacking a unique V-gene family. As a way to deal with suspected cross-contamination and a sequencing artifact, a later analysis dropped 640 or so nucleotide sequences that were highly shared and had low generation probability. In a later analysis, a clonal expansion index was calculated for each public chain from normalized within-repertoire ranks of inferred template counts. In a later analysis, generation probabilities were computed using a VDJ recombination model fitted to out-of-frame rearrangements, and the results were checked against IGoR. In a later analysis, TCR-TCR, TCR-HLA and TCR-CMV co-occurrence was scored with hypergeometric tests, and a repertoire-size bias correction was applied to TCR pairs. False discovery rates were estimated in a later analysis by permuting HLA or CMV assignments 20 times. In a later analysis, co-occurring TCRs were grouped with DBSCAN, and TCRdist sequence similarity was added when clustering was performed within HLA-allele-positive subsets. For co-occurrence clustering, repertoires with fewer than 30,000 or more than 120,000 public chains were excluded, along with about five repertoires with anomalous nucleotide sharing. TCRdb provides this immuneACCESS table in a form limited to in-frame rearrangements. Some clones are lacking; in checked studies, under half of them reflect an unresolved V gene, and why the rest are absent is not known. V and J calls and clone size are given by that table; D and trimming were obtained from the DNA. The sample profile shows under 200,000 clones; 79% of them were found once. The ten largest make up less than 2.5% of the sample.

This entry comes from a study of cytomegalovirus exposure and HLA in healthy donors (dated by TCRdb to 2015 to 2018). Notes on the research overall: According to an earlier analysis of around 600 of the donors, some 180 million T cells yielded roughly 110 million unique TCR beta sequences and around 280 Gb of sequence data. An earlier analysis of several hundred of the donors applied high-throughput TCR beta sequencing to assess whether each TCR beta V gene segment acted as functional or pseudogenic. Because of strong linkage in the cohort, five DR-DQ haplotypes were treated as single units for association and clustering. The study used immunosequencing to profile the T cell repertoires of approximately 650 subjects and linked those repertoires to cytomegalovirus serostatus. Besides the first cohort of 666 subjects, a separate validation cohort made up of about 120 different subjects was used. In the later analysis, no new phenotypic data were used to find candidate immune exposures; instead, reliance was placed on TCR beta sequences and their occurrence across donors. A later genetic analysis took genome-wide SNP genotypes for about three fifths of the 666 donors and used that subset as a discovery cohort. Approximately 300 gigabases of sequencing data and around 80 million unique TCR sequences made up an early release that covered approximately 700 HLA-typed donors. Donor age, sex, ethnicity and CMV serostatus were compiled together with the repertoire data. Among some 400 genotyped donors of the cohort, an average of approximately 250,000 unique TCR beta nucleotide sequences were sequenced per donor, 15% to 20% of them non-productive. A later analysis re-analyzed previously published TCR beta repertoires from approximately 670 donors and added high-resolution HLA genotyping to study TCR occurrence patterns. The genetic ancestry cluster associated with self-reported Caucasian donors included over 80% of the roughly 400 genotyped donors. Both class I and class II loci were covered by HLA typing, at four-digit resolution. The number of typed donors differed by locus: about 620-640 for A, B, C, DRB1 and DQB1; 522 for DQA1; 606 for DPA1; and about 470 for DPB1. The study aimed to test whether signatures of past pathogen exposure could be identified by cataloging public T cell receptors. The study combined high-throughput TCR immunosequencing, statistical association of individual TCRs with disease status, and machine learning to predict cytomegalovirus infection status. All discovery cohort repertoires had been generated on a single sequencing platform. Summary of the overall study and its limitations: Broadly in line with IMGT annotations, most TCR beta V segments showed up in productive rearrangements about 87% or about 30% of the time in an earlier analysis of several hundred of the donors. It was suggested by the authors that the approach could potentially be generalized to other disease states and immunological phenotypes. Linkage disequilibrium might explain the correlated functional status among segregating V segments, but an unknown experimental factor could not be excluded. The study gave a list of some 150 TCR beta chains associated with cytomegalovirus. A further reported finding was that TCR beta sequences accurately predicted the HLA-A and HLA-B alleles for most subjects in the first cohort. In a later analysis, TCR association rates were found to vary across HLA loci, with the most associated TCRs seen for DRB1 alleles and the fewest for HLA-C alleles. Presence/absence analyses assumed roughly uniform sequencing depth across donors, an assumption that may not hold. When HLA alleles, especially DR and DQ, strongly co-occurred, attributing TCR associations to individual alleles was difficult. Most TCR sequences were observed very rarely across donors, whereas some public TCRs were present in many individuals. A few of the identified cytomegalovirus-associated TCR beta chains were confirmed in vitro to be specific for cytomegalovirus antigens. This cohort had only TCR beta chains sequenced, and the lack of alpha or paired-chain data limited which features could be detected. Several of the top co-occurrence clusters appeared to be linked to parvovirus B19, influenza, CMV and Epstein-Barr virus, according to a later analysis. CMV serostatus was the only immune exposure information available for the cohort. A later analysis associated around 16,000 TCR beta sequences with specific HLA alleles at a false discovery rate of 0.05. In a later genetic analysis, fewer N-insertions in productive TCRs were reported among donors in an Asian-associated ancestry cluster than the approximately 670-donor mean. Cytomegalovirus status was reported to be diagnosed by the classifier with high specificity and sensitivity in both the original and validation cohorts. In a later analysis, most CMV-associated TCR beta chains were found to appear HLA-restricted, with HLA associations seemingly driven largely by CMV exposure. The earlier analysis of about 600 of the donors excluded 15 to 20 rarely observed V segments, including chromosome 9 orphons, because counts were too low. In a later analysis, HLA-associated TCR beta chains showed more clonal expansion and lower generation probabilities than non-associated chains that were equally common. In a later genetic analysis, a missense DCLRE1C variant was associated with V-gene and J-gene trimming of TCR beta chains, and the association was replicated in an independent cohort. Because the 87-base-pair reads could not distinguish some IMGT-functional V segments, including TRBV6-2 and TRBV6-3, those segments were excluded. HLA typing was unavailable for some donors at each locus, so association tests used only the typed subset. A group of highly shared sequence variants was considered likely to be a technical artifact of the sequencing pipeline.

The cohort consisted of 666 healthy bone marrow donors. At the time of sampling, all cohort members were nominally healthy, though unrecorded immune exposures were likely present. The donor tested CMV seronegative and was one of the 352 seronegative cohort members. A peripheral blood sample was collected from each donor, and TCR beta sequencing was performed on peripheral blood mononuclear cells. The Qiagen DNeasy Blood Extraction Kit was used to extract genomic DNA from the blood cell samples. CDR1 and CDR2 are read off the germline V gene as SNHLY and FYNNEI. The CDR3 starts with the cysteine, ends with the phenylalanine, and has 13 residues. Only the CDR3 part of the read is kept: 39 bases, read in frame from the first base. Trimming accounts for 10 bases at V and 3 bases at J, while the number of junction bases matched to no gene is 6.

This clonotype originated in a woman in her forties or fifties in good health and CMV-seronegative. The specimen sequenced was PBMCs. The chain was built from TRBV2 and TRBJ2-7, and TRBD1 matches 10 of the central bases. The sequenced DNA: TGTGCCACTTCGGGACAGGGGATCTACGAGCAGTACTTC. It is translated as CATSGQGIYEQYF.